This T cell receptor (beta chain) was identified in a study of cytomegalovirus exposure and HLA in healthy donors. In this sample, this clone turned up a few times. Its specificity is not known. The primer mix had 60 Vbeta and 13 Jbeta primers. This table comes from immunoSEQ multiplex PCR, and its TCRdb copy is limited to in-frame clones, with some not included. The sample carries approximately 130,000 clones, around 77% recorded once. The CDR3 extends over 14 amino acids. Germline values: CDR1 SGHVS, CDR2 FNYEAQ. Trimming removed 5 bases at V and 5 bases at J, with 15 bases between. Study findings and constraints: Certain indistinguishable V segments, among them TRBV6-2 and TRBV6-3, were excluded. A later analysis reportedly found that, within productive TCRs, an Asian-associated ancestry cluster had fewer N-insertions than the mean observed across the roughly 630 donors. Previous analysis showed most TCR beta V segments were productive about 90% or about 30% of the time.

This sequence was found in a man younger than 35 in good health and CMV-seropositive. This chain joins TRBV7-6 and TRBJ1-1; tentative D call: TRBD1 (5 bases). Sequencing used PBMCs. The CDR3 DNA follows: TGTGCCAGCAGCCCCCGGGGGGGTGGTACTGAAGCTTTCTTT. It translates to CASSPRGGGTEAFF.